These 13 T cell receptor beta chains originate from one sample sequenced in a study of T-cell reconstitution after alpha-beta-depleted transplantation in children. TCRbeta library construction was performed incorporating unique molecular identifiers. TCRdb ran MiXCR on the PCR reads and lists one entry per CDR3 protein. The sample holds about 72,000 distinct CDR3 sequences, around 6.6% seen once. The sequencing here drew on PBMCs from the stem cell graft donor, taken from the stem cell graft. These receptors were taken from a human donor who donated a stem cell graft to a child with acute lymphoblastic leukemia.

This clonotype was seen many times. The genes are TRBV20-1 and TRBJ2-7; 8 bases agree with TRBD1. CDR1 and CDR2 from the germline V gene are DFQATT and SNEGSKA (reference sequence). The CDR3 extends over 15 amino acids. After removal of 5 bases from V and 3 bases from J, the junction contained 12 bases not matched to a gene. For the CDR3, the DNA is TGCAGTGCTCGGGTAACCGGGACAGGACGCTACGAGCAGTACTTC. It is translated as CSARVTGTGRYEQYF.

This clonotype was seen a handful of times. The chain employs TRBV9 and TRBJ1-4, with D possibly being TRBD1 (6 bases). With 5 bases removed from V and 8 bases from J, the gap between germline ends came to 19 bases. The CDR3 is made up of 15 amino acids. The V gene's germline CDR1 is SGDLS and CDR2 YYNGEE. The CDR3 bases are TGTGCCAGCAGTAAAGAGGGGGTATTAGGGGAAAAACTGTTTTTT. Protein sequence: CASSKEGVLGEKLFF.

This clonotype was counted many times. The rearrangement links TRBV6-4 to TRBJ2-3, with D hard to call. V was cut by 7 bases and J by 0 bases, with 14 bases left in between. In germline, CDR1 is MRHNA, CDR2 SNTAGT. CDR3 length: 15 amino acids. CDR3 region: CASKGRAGSTDTQYF. The CDR3 DNA reads TGTGCCAGCAAGGGCCGTGCCGGCAGCACAGATACGCAGTATTTT.

The chain combines TRBV6-6 with TRBJ1-1; D is undetermined. With 5 bases removed from V and 13 bases from J, the gap between germline ends came to 20 bases. From germline, CDR1 is MNHNY and CDR2 SVGAGI (reference sequence). CDR3 length equals 13 residues. The CDR3 loop reads CASSTLTGPDDFF. The DNA for the CDR3 is TGTGCCAGCAGTACTCTCACCGGGCCCGATGATTTCTTT.

This clonotype was seen at least ten times. The chain uses TRBV7-6 and TRBJ2-5, with 7 bases that match TRBD2. Germline-derived CDR1 and CDR2 are SGHVS and FNYEAQ. This CDR3 has 16 residues. The ends lost 3 bases at V and 3 bases at J; junction bases unmatched: 10. The CDR3, as DNA: TGTGCCAGCAGCTTCCTTAGGCTGGGAGGGAAAGAGACCCAGTACTTC. Its protein product is CASSFLRLGGKETQYF.

This clonotype was counted at least ten times. The chain employs TRBV11-2 and TRBJ1-1, with 9 nucleotides matching TRBD1. CDR3 length: 14 residues. The germline gives CDR1 SGHAT, CDR2 FQNNGV. V was pared by 2 bases and J by 5 bases, with 3 bases of the junction left unmatched. This CDR3 reads CASSLRQGGTEAFF. The DNA of the CDR3 is TGTGCCAGCAGCTTAAGACAGGGGGGGACTGAAGCTTTCTTT.

This clonotype was observed at least ten times. This rearrangement joins TRBV7-9 to TRBJ1-6, with 8 positions matching TRBD1. Germline CDR1 is SEHNR and CDR2 is FQNEAQ (reference sequence). The CDR3 is 15 residues long. J gave up 5 bases and V 5 bases, and 5 bases lay outside the gene matches. The CDR3 coding sequence is TGTGCCAGCAGCCTGACAGGGGCCCATAATTCACCCCTCCACTTT. Its translation is CASSLTGAHNSPLHF.

This clonotype was seen many times. The chain has TRBV5-1 and TRBJ1-1, with D possibly being TRBD1 (5 bases). The V end was cut by 4 bases, the J end by 10 bases, with 14 bases between. The CDR3 has 12 residues. Germline CDR1 reads SGHRS; CDR2 reads YFSETQ. Here the CDR3 DNA reads TGCGCCAGCAGCCCCGGGACGGGGGTAGCTTTCTTT. Its protein product is CASSPGTGVAFF.

This clonotype has a count of ten or more. The CDR3: CASSQEARVNYEQYF. CDR3 nucleotide sequence: TGCGCCAGCAGCCAAGAAGCCCGGGTGAACTACGAGCAGTACTTC. This sequence joins TRBV4-1 and TRBJ2-7, with unresolved D. The CDR3 sequence is 15 residues long. V lost 0 bases and J lost 3, with 12 bases in between. The germline V gene encodes CDR1 MGHRA and CDR2 YSYEKL.

The genes are TRBV20-1 and TRBJ2-5; D not certain. There are 10 residues in the CDR3. Germline values: CDR1 DFQATT, CDR2 SNEGSKA (reference sequence). V dropped 3 bases and J dropped 5 bases, with 4 bases sitting between them. The CDR3 region has the DNA TGCAGTGCTAGGTGGGAGACCCAGTACTTC. This sequence encodes CSARWETQYF.

This clonotype was counted ten times or more. This chain uses TRBV7-2 with TRBJ2-2, with 10 positions matching TRBD2. After removal of 4 bases from V and 1 base from J, the junction contained 3 bases not matched to a gene. There are 16 residues in the CDR3. Germline V gene data show CDR1 as SGHTA and CDR2 as FQGNSA. As DNA, the CDR3 is TGTGCCAGCAGCTCAAGGACTAGCGGGAACACCGGGGAGCTGTTTTTT. It encodes CASSSRTSGNTGELFF.

This clonotype came up many times. The V call is TRBV27, the J call TRBJ2-1; no clear D gene. The CDR3 has 13 residues. Germline-derived CDR1 and CDR2 are MNHEY and SMNVEV (reference sequence). Trimming took 2 bases from V and 3 from J, leaving 5 bases between them. CDR3 loop: CASSLAYYNEQFF. CDR3 nucleotides: TGTGCCAGCAGTTTAGCCTACTACAATGAGCAGTTCTTC.

V and J are TRBV11-3 and TRBJ2-1; the match to TRBD2 covers 7 bases. J lost 7 bases, V lost 1 base, and 7 bases had no gene match. The CDR3 totals 15 residues. The germline V gene encodes CDR1 SGHNT and CDR2 YENEEA. CDR3 sequence: CASSLGPGTINEQFF. CDR3 DNA sequence: TGTGCCAGCAGCTTAGGCCCCGGGACTATAAATGAGCAGTTCTTC.